This T cell receptor beta chain came from a study of cytomegalovirus exposure and HLA in healthy donors. Broader study findings: Cytomegalovirus status was reportedly diagnosed by the classifier with high sensitivity and specificity. Investigators reported more than 150 TCR beta chains as tied to cytomegalovirus. Most TCRs appeared rarely, but some public TCRs recurred in many donors.

This table comes from immunoSEQ multiplex PCR, and its TCRdb copy is limited to in-frame clones, with some not included. This sample has 160,000 or so clones; 85% to 90% occur once, and the top ten carry approximately 3%. The germline gives CDR1 MGHRA, CDR2 YSYEKL. V lost 4 bases to trimming and J lost 5 bases, with 26 bases between them. The CDR3 sequence is 19 residues long. Notes on this clone: Its antigen remains unidentified.

Specimen: PBMCs. The clonotype originates from a man aged 18 to 35 in good health and CMV-seronegative. This chain connects TRBV4-1 to TRBJ2-2; possibly TRBD2 for D (6 bases). The CDR3 spells CASSRNGFSGTLGTGELFF. CDR3 in DNA: TGCGCCAGCAGCCGAAACGGATTTAGCGGAACCTTAGGTACCGGGGAGCTGTTTTTT.